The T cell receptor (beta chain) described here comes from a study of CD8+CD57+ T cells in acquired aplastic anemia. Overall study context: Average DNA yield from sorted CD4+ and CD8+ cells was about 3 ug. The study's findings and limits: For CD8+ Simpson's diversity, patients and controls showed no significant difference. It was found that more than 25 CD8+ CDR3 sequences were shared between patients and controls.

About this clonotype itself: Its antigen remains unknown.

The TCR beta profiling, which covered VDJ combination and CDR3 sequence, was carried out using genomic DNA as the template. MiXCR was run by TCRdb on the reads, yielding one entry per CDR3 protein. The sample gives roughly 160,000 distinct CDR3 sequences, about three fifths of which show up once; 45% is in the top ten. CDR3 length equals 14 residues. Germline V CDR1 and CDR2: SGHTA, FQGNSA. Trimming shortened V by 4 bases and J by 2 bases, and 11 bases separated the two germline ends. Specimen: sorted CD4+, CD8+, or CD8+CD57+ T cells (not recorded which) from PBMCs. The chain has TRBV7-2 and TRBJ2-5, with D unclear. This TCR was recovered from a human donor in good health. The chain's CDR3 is CASSSLGPQETQYF. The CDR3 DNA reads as TGTGCCAGCAGCTCGCTAGGGCCGCAAGAGACCCAGTACTTC.